The clone carrying this T cell receptor beta chain came up many times. The data are from a study of T cells in Graves' hyperthyroidism and ophthalmopathy. After removal of 8 bases from V and 7 bases from J, the junction contained 10 bases not matched to a gene. The CDR3 covers 14 residues. TCR beta CDR3 regions were amplified from RNA transcripts. An initial round of RT-PCR targeting the TCR CDR3 relied on the HTBI primer set. TCRdb independently ran MiXCR on the multiplex PCR reads; one entry per CDR3 protein. The sample shows about 300,000 distinct CDR3 sequences, less than 30% of them seen only once.

The sequence was obtained from a man aged 35-49 years with Graves' hyperthyroidism that later progressed to Graves' ophthalmopathy. This rearrangement joins TRBV12-3 or TRBV12-4 to TRBJ2-5, with 10 positions matching TRBD1. Sequencing was performed on blood. The CDR3 DNA is TGTGCCAGCTCGACAGGGGGCGGCGCACGGACCCAGTACTTC. It is translated as CASSTGGGARTQYF.